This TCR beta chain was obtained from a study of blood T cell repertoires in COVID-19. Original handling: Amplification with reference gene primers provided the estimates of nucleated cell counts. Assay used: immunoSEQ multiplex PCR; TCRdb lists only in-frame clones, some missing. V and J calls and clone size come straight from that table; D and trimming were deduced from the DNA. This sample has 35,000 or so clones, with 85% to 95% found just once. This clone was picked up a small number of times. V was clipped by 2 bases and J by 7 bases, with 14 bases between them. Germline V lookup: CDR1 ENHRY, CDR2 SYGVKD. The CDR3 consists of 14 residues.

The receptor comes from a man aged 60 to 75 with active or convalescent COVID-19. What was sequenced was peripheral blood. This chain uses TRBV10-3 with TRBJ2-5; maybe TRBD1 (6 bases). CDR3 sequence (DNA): TGTGCCATCAGTGAGCCGGCCCTCAGGGGGACCCAGTACTTC. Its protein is CAISEPALRGTQYF.